This is a list of T cell receptor beta chains from one sample in a study of blood T cell repertoires in COVID-19. Measured with immunoSEQ multiplex PCR; TCRdb has only the in-frame clones, and not every one. The sample carries 95,000 to 150,000 clones, roughly 74% recorded once. Sequencing input: peripheral blood. These receptors came from a man between 60 and 70 years old with acute or convalescent COVID-19. Both conserved end residues are part of each CDR3. The D gene is left open where the match is weak. For some rows the clone size is stated as once, few or many, or as a class when expanded; others skip it.

clone_size: -; d_call: -; j_call: TRBJ2-7; v_call: TRBV19; cdr3_nt: TGTGCCAGTAGTCGACAGGAAAGCTCCTACGAGCAGTACTTC; cdr3_aa: CASSRQESSYEQYF
clone_size: -; d_call: -; j_call: TRBJ2-7; v_call: TRBV2; cdr3_nt: TGTGCCAGCAGTACGGTCAGGGAACTGGGGGAGCAGTACTTC; cdr3_aa: CASSTVRELGEQYF
clone_size: -; d_call: TRBD1; j_call: TRBJ1-2; v_call: TRBV12-3/TRBV12-4; cdr3_nt: TGTGCCAGCGGGGGGACAGGGGAAGGCTACACCTTC; cdr3_aa: CASGGTGEGYTF
clone_size: -; d_call: -; j_call: TRBJ2-5; v_call: TRBV12-3/TRBV12-4; cdr3_nt: TGTGCCAGCAGTTTCGGGGTTCAGGAGACCCAGTACTTC; cdr3_aa: CASSFGVQETQYF
clone_size: -; d_call: TRBD1; j_call: TRBJ1-2; v_call: TRBV29-1; cdr3_nt: TGCAGCGTTGAAGATACAGGGGGCGATGGCTACACCTTC; cdr3_aa: CSVEDTGGDGYTF
clone_size: -; d_call: TRBD2; j_call: TRBJ2-3; v_call: TRBV5-1; cdr3_nt: TGCGCCAGCAGCTTGCTTCCCGGACTAGCGGGGGGTTCGTGGTATTTT; cdr3_aa: CASSLLPGLAGGSWYF
clone_size: few; d_call: TRBD2; j_call: TRBJ2-7; v_call: TRBV5-1; cdr3_nt: TGCGCCAGCAGCATGGGGGACTACAGCTCCTACGAGCAGTACTTC; cdr3_aa: CASSMGDYSSYEQYF
clone_size: -; d_call: TRBD2; j_call: TRBJ2-7; v_call: TRBV18; cdr3_nt: TGTGCCAGCTCAGAGGGACTAGCGGGATCCTACGAGCAGTACTTC; cdr3_aa: CASSEGLAGSYEQYF
clone_size: few; d_call: -; j_call: TRBJ1-2; v_call: TRBV28; cdr3_nt: TGTGCCAGCAGTTTACGGGGGAATGGCTACACCTTC; cdr3_aa: CASSLRGNGYTF
clone_size: -; d_call: -; j_call: TRBJ2-2; v_call: TRBV7-3; cdr3_nt: TGTGCCAGCAGCCTGGGAGCTACCGGGGCCGGGGAGCTGTTTTTT; cdr3_aa: CASSLGATGAGELFF
clone_size: -; d_call: TRBD1; j_call: TRBJ2-7; v_call: TRBV13; cdr3_nt: TGTGCCAGCAGCACCCTATGGCGTACGGGGACAGGGGACAAACCCTACGAGCAGTACTTC; cdr3_aa: CASSTLWRTGTGDKPYEQYF
clone_size: once; d_call: -; j_call: TRBJ1-2; v_call: TRBV3-1/TRBV3-2; cdr3_nt: TGTGCCAGCAGCCAAGGGACCGATCGAGGGTATGGCTACACCTTC; cdr3_aa: CASSQGTDRGYGYTF
clone_size: -; d_call: -; j_call: TRBJ1-2; v_call: TRBV15; cdr3_nt: TGTGCCACCAGCAGAGATAGCGGGGGCTATGGCTACACCTTC; cdr3_aa: CATSRDSGGYGYTF
clone_size: -; d_call: TRBD1; j_call: TRBJ2-3; v_call: TRBV2; cdr3_nt: TGTGCCAGCAGGGGCCCCCCGGGACAGGGGACAGATACGCAGTATTTT; cdr3_aa: CASRGPPGQGTDTQYF
clone_size: -; d_call: TRBD2; j_call: TRBJ2-5; v_call: TRBV15; cdr3_nt: TGTGCCACCAGCAGAGAGCGGGAGGGTAGTGGGACCCAGTACTTC; cdr3_aa: CATSREREGSGTQYF
clone_size: -; d_call: TRBD1; j_call: TRBJ1-1; v_call: TRBV18; cdr3_nt: TGTGCCAGCTCACCCTCAACAGGGGTGAACACTGAAGCTTTCTTT; cdr3_aa: CASSPSTGVNTEAFF
clone_size: -; d_call: -; j_call: TRBJ2-3; v_call: TRBV5-1; cdr3_nt: TGCGCCAGCAGCCTAGAGACGAGCTTCACAGATACGCAGTATTTT; cdr3_aa: CASSLETSFTDTQYF
clone_size: -; d_call: TRBD2; j_call: TRBJ2-1; v_call: TRBV5-1; cdr3_nt: TGCGCCACCAAGAGGGCGGGGGGAACCTCCTACAATGAGCAGTTCTTC; cdr3_aa: CATKRAGGTSYNEQFF
clone_size: few; d_call: TRBD1; j_call: TRBJ2-7; v_call: TRBV6-5; cdr3_nt: TGTGCCAGTCAGTTACGTCGGGACAGCCCCTACGAGCAGTACTTC; cdr3_aa: CASQLRRDSPYEQYF
clone_size: few; d_call: TRBD1; j_call: TRBJ1-1; v_call: TRBV4-1; cdr3_nt: TGCGCCAGCAGCCAAGAGCAGGGGGCTAGGAACACTGAAGCTTTCTTT; cdr3_aa: CASSQEQGARNTEAFF
clone_size: -; d_call: -; j_call: TRBJ2-2; v_call: TRBV27; cdr3_nt: TGTGCCAGCAGTTTACACTACAACACCGGGGAGCTGTTTTTT; cdr3_aa: CASSLHYNTGELFF
clone_size: -; d_call: -; j_call: TRBJ1-5; v_call: TRBV15; cdr3_nt: TGTGCCACCAGTAGGGGTTACCAGCCCCAGCATTTT; cdr3_aa: CATSRGYQPQHF
clone_size: -; d_call: -; j_call: TRBJ2-3; v_call: TRBV28; cdr3_nt: TGTGCCAGCAGTTTCGGCGGGATGGGGCCAACAGATACGCAGTATTTT; cdr3_aa: CASSFGGMGPTDTQYF
clone_size: -; d_call: TRBD2; j_call: TRBJ2-1; v_call: TRBV6-1; cdr3_nt: TGTGCCAGCAGTGAAGTTCCGACTAGCGGGGGGGCCGATGAGCAGTTCTTC; cdr3_aa: CASSEVPTSGGADEQFF
clone_size: once; d_call: TRBD2; j_call: TRBJ2-2; v_call: TRBV7-9; cdr3_nt: TGTGCCAGCAGCCCCAGGCCGGGGGGATACACCGGGGAGCTGTTTTTT; cdr3_aa: CASSPRPGGYTGELFF
clone_size: -; d_call: -; j_call: TRBJ2-2; v_call: TRBV7-9; cdr3_nt: TGTGCCAGCGATGCGTGGGGGGGACATACCGGGGAGCTGTTTTTT; cdr3_aa: CASDAWGGHTGELFF
clone_size: -; d_call: -; j_call: TRBJ2-1; v_call: TRBV27; cdr3_nt: TGTGCCAGCAGTTTCAGGTCCGGGAGCCCCCATGAGCAGTTCTTC; cdr3_aa: CASSFRSGSPHEQFF
clone_size: -; d_call: -; j_call: TRBJ1-5; v_call: TRBV19; cdr3_nt: TGTGCCAGTAGTGCTGAGATGAGGAACAATCAGCCCCAGCATTTT; cdr3_aa: CASSAEMRNNQPQHF
clone_size: -; d_call: -; j_call: TRBJ1-1; v_call: TRBV2; cdr3_nt: TGTGCCAGCAGTTTAGCCGCTGGGAGTGGCACTGAAGCTTTCTTT; cdr3_aa: CASSLAAGSGTEAFF
clone_size: -; d_call: -; j_call: TRBJ1-3; v_call: TRBV19; cdr3_nt: TGTGCCAGTAGTGCTATAAGAACAGGGAGCGGCTCTGGAAACACCATATATTTT; cdr3_aa: CASSAIRTGSGSGNTIYF
clone_size: once; d_call: TRBD2; j_call: TRBJ2-7; v_call: TRBV5-1; cdr3_nt: TGCGCCAGCAGAGCTCCTGGGGGGGTCTCCTACGAGCAGTACTTC; cdr3_aa: CASRAPGGVSYEQYF
clone_size: -; d_call: TRBD1; j_call: TRBJ1-2; v_call: TRBV7-9; cdr3_nt: TGTGCCAGCAGCTTACCCCAGGGGGCCATACGAGGCTACACCTTC; cdr3_aa: CASSLPQGAIRGYTF
clone_size: few; d_call: TRBD1; j_call: TRBJ2-1; v_call: TRBV5-1; cdr3_nt: TGCGCCAGCAGCACGGGACAGGGGGACAACAATGAGCAGTTCTTC; cdr3_aa: CASSTGQGDNNEQFF
clone_size: -; d_call: -; j_call: TRBJ1-2; v_call: TRBV7-2; cdr3_nt: TGTGCCAGCAGCCCAGGGACAAGCCGGGGCTACACCTTC; cdr3_aa: CASSPGTSRGYTF
clone_size: -; d_call: -; j_call: TRBJ2-2; v_call: TRBV9; cdr3_nt: TGTGCCAGCAGCGTAGGTGGAGCGAACACCGGGGAGCTGTTTTTT; cdr3_aa: CASSVGGANTGELFF
clone_size: once; d_call: -; j_call: TRBJ1-1; v_call: TRBV7-9; cdr3_nt: TGTGCCAGCAGCTTAAGTGGACAGATCTACACTGAAGCTTTCTTT; cdr3_aa: CASSLSGQIYTEAFF
clone_size: -; d_call: -; j_call: TRBJ2-1; v_call: TRBV28; cdr3_nt: TGTGCCAGCACATACTCGGGAGCTGGGCGCAATGAGCAGTTCTTC; cdr3_aa: CASTYSGAGRNEQFF
clone_size: once; d_call: -; j_call: TRBJ1-1; v_call: TRBV29-1; cdr3_nt: TGCAGCGTTGAAGGCCCCCAGGGTAACACTGAAGCTTTCTTT; cdr3_aa: CSVEGPQGNTEAFF
clone_size: -; d_call: TRBD1; j_call: TRBJ1-1; v_call: TRBV24-1; cdr3_nt: TGTGCCACCAGTGGGGACAGTCCTGAAGCTTTCTTT; cdr3_aa: CATSGDSPEAFF
clone_size: -; d_call: -; j_call: TRBJ1-1; v_call: TRBV19; cdr3_nt: TGTGCCAGTAGTATAGGGGAGGGGCTGGGGGACACTGAAGCTTTCTTT; cdr3_aa: CASSIGEGLGDTEAFF
clone_size: -; d_call: -; j_call: TRBJ2-3; v_call: TRBV5-6; cdr3_nt: TGTGCCAGCAGCTTGATCGGCGCTCTTGGGCCGAGAGGCACAGATACGCAGTATTTT; cdr3_aa: CASSLIGALGPRGTDTQYF
clone_size: -; d_call: TRBD1; j_call: TRBJ1-6; v_call: TRBV30; cdr3_nt: TGTGCCTGGAGTGGAACAGGGGGGGGTTCACCCCTCCACTTT; cdr3_aa: CAWSGTGGGSPLHF
clone_size: -; d_call: TRBD2; j_call: TRBJ2-5; v_call: TRBV2; cdr3_nt: TGTGCCAGCAACGGAGCGGGACGTAAGAAAGAGACCCAGTACTTC; cdr3_aa: CASNGAGRKKETQYF
clone_size: -; d_call: -; j_call: TRBJ2-3; v_call: TRBV27; cdr3_nt: TGTGCCAGCAGTTTGTCATCAGGGGCAGATACGCAGTATTTT; cdr3_aa: CASSLSSGADTQYF
clone_size: -; d_call: TRBD1; j_call: TRBJ2-2; v_call: TRBV6-6; cdr3_nt: TGTGCCAGCAGTTACGGACAGGCGAACACCGGGGAGCTGTTTTTT; cdr3_aa: CASSYGQANTGELFF
clone_size: once; d_call: -; j_call: TRBJ1-2; v_call: TRBV6-1; cdr3_nt: TGTGCCAGCAGTGAAGCAAGGGACGGGAGTCCTAACTATGGCTACACCTTC; cdr3_aa: CASSEARDGSPNYGYTF
clone_size: -; d_call: -; j_call: TRBJ2-2; v_call: TRBV18; cdr3_nt: TGTGCCAGCTCACGTCTAGGACTTAACACCGGGGAGCTGTTTTTT; cdr3_aa: CASSRLGLNTGELFF
clone_size: -; d_call: -; j_call: TRBJ1-5; v_call: TRBV7-8; cdr3_nt: TGTGCCAGCAGCTTATCAGAACAGCCAAATCAGCCCCAGCATTTT; cdr3_aa: CASSLSEQPNQPQHF